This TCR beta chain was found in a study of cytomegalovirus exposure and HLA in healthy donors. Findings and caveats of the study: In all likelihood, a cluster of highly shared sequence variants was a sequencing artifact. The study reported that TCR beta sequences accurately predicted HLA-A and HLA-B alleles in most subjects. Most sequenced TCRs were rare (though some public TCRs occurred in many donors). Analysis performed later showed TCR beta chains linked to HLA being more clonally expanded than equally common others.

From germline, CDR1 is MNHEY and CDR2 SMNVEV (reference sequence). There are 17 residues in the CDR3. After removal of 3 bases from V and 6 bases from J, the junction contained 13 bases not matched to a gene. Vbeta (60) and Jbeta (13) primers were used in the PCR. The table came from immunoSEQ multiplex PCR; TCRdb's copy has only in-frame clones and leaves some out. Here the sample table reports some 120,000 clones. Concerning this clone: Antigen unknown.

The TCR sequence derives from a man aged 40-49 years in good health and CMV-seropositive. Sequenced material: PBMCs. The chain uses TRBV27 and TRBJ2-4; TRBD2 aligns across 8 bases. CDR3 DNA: TGTGCCAGCAGTTTGACTGATACTAGCGGAGGACCAAACATTCAGTACTTC. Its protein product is CASSLTDTSGGPNIQYF.